The 2 T cell receptor beta chains listed next were all sequenced from one sample in a study of blood T cells in healthy people across ages. A J-beta primer mix and a sample-barcoded 5' primer were used in a second PCR of roughly 6 to 11 cycles. TCRdb re-analysed the 5' RACE reads in MiXCR, keeping a single row per CDR3 protein. The data hold 540,000 or so distinct CDR3 sequences, with about 45% observed a single time. The sample taken for sequencing was blood. The receptors derive from a man older than 75 in good health.

The genes are TRBV20-1 and TRBJ2-7; no definite D call. The CDR3 spans 18 residues. The ends were cut back, 2 bases at V and 4 bases at J, with 27 bases in the middle. Germline values: CDR1 DFQATT, CDR2 SNEGSKA (reference sequence). CDR3: CSARSRAYRQGLHYEQYF. CDR3 in DNA: TGCAGTGCTAGAAGCCGGGCCTACCGCCAAGGCCTGCATTACGAGCAGTACTTC.

This clonotype has a handful of counts. This may be a read error: a much more frequent sequence differs by one nucleotide. V is TRBV6-6 and J is TRBJ2-5; the D is unclear. The J call is uncertain, as TRBJ2-7 better fits the DNA end. Per the germline V gene, CDR1 is MNHNY and CDR2 is SVGAGI (reference sequence). The length of the CDR3 is 12 residues. In DNA, the CDR3 is TGTGCCAGCAGCGGCGGAGCAAACGAGCAGTACTTC. Protein: CASSGGANEQYF.